The sequence of this TCR beta chain was determined in a study of blood T cell repertoires in COVID-19. Original processing notes: Estimation of nucleated cell counts relied on the amplification of reference gene primers. Profiled with immunoSEQ multiplex PCR; TCRdb holds only in-frame clones, not every one. The V and J calls and clone size come from that table; D and trimming were worked out from the DNA. Of about 90,000 clones in the sample, 80% to 85% were seen once. Germline CDR1 reads SGHVS; CDR2 reads FQNEAQ. The CDR3 covers 16 residues. The V end was cut by 4 bases, the J end by 0 bases, with 13 bases between.

The sample taken for sequencing was peripheral blood. This chain links TRBV7-8 with TRBJ1-3, with D possibly being TRBD1 (6 bases). The receptor was isolated from a woman aged 80 or older with active or convalescent COVID-19. CDR3 in DNA: TGTGCCAGCAGCTACAGGGTTGTGACCTCTGGAAACACCATATATTTT. As protein: CASSYRVVTSGNTIYF. Full variable domain (remainder filled in from reference TRBV7-8 and TRBJ1-3): GAGVSQSPRYKVAKRGQDVALRCDPISGHVSLFWYQQALGQGPEFLTYFQNEAQLDKSGLPSDRFFAERPEGSVSTLKIQRTQQEDSAVYLCASSYRVVTSGNTIYFGEGSWLTVV.